The source of this T cell receptor beta chain is a study of CD8+ T cells in alopecia areata. Study outcomes and limitations: Especially in alopecia totalis/universalis, lesional scalp showed greater clonality than normal scalp did.

Punch biopsies of lesional scalp, plus peripheral blood, were taken from alopecia areata patients. This CDR3 has 13 residues. Looked up from germline, CDR1 is SQVTM and CDR2 is ANQGSEA. Notes on this clone: Its target is unknown.

Reverse transcribed after extraction, RNA yielded cDNA as the sequencing template. Measured with immunoSEQ multiplex PCR; TCRdb has only the in-frame clones, and not every one. The sample has 65,000 to 75,000 clones, more than 40% seen once. The clonotype was recovered from a human donor with alopecia areata. The sample consisted of CD8+ T cells sorted from blood, taken at week 0. The J gene is TRBJ2-5, the V gene TRBV29-1; 8 bases map to TRBD2. TRBJ2-7 matches the DNA end more closely, so the J call is doubtful. The CDR3 loop reads CSVALGGAYEQYF. The CDR3 region has the DNA TGCAGCGTTGCGCTCGGGGGGGCCTACGAGCAGTACTTC.